The 12 T cell receptor beta chains presented below share a single source sample, sequenced in a study of cytomegalovirus exposure and HLA in healthy donors (TCRdb year 2017). The library was made by the immunoSEQ multiplex PCR assay. This is the immuneACCESS table as TCRdb keeps it, with only in-frame sequences that have V and J called. A part of the clones is gone; compared with another copy, unresolved V genes explain less than half, and the rest is unexplained. This sample is represented by approximately 260,000 clones; 80% to 90% of them were singletons. The ten largest clones take up about 1% of the sample. Material for sequencing was PBMCs. The origin of the receptors is a woman between 18 and 29 years old in good health and CMV-seronegative.

The CDR3 sequence is CASTHRGFTDTQYF. Written as DNA, the CDR3 is TGTGCCAGCACGCACAGGGGATTTACAGATACGCAGTATTTT. The V gene is TRBV27, the J gene TRBJ2-3; 7 bases match TRBD1. The CDR3 contains 14 residues. V was pared by 7 bases and J by 3 bases, with 7 bases of the junction left unmatched. Germline V gene lookup returns CDR1 MNHEY and CDR2 SMNVEV (reference sequence).

The chain has TRBV12-5 and TRBJ1-1; no definite D call. The CDR3 length is 12 residues. Trimming removed 0 bases from V and 7 bases from J, with 6 bases in between. From germline, CDR1 is LGHNT and CDR2 FRNRAP. CDR3: CASGLVQVEAFF. The CDR3 DNA follows: TGTGCTAGTGGTTTGGTACAAGTTGAAGCTTTCTTT.

This chain uses TRBV2 with TRBJ2-5, with D unresolved. The CDR3 runs to 15 residues. The germline V and J ends were trimmed by 6 bases and 1 base, with 15 bases remaining between them. CDR1 is SNHLY, CDR2 FYNNEI, per germline. CDR3 in amino acids: CASRPSSGRQETQYF. CDR3 sequence (DNA): TGTGCCAGCAGGCCGTCGTCAGGCCGCCAAGAGACCCAGTACTTC. The complete variable domain, with remaining parts taken from reference TRBV2 and TRBJ2-5, reads EPEVTQTPSHQVTQMGQEVILRCVPISNHLYFYWYRQILGQKVEFLVSFYNNEISEKSEIFDDQFSVERPDGSNFTLKIRSTKLEDSAMYFCASRPSSGRQETQYFGPGTRLLVL.

V usage is TRBV7-8 and J usage is TRBJ2-7; 7 bases match TRBD1. J gave up 7 bases and V 0 bases, and 30 bases lay outside the gene matches. The germline CDR1 and CDR2 sequences are SGHVS and FQNEAQ. The CDR3 loop spans 22 amino acids. The CDR3 protein is CASSLAVLTTAGNLTGAEEQYF. In DNA form, the CDR3 reads TGTGCCAGCAGCTTAGCCGTTTTAACCACAGCCGGAAACTTAACAGGGGCTGAGGAGCAGTACTTC. Based on the CDR3 plus reference TRBV7-8 and TRBJ2-7, the full variable domain is GAGVSQSPRYKVAKRGQDVALRCDPISGHVSLFWYQQALGQGPEFLTYFQNEAQLDKSGLPSDRFFAERPEGSVSTLKIQRTQQEDSAVYLCASSLAVLTTAGNLTGAEEQYFGPGTRLTVT.

This chain connects TRBV28 to TRBJ2-1; TRBD2 matches 9 bases. CDR1 is MDHEN and CDR2 is SYDVKM in the germline V gene. The V gene end was trimmed by 6 bases and the J gene end by 3 bases; junction bases not matched to a gene: 6. The length of the CDR3 is 15 residues. Here the CDR3 DNA reads TGTGCCAGCAGACCCCTAGCGGGGATCTACAATGAGCAGTTCTTC. Translated: CASRPLAGIYNEQFF.

V is TRBV2 and J is TRBJ1-1, with TRBD1 as a possible D gene (5 bases). V gave up 6 bases and J gave up 3 bases, with 11 bases separating them. CDR1 is SNHLY and CDR2 is FYNNEI in the germline V gene. This CDR3 region has 13 residues. Here the CDR3 reads CASSAGTDTEAFF. The CDR3 DNA reads as TGTGCCAGCAGCGCGGGGACCGACACTGAAGCTTTCTTT.

The chain joins TRBV30 to TRBJ2-7; 7 bases line up with TRBD2. The germline V gene has CDR1 GTSNPN and CDR2 SVGIG (reference sequence). This CDR3 contains 17 residues. Trimming cost V 2 bases and J 2 bases; bases outside gene matches: 15. DNA of the CDR3: TGTGCCTGGAGTACCTCTCCACGGCTAGCGGTAACCTACGAGCAGTACTTC. As protein: CAWSTSPRLAVTYEQYF.

The chain is built from TRBV27 and TRBJ2-1; TRBD2 agrees at 13 bases. J gave up 0 bases and V 7 bases, and 9 bases lay outside the gene matches. The CDR3 extends over 18 amino acids. Germline assignment: CDR1 MNHEY and CDR2 SMNVEV (reference sequence). As DNA, the CDR3 is TGTGCCAGCACGGGACTAGCGGGACTGCGAAGCTCCTACAATGAGCAGTTCTTC. Its protein product is CASTGLAGLRSSYNEQFF.

The chain has TRBV4-3 and TRBJ1-3; D gene uncertain. From germline, CDR1 is LGHNA and CDR2 YSLEER. Trimming left V 0 bases short and J 2 bases short, with 14 bases between. The CDR3 has 17 residues. The DNA of the CDR3 is TGCGCCAGCAGCCAAGATAAGTTTGGCGGCACTGGAAACACCATATATTTT. It codes for CASSQDKFGGTGNTIYF.

This clone was recorded once. The chain uses TRBV29-1 and TRBJ2-7, with D maybe TRBD2 (5 bases). V was shortened by 6 bases and J by 3 bases, with 12 bases between the two germline ends. Germline V lookup: CDR1 SQVTM, CDR2 ANQGSEA. This CDR3 has 12 residues. The CDR3 coding sequence is TGCAGCGTGGAGGCTAGGGACTACGAGCAGTACTTC. Encoded protein: CSVEARDYEQYF.

The V gene is TRBV30, the J gene TRBJ1-3; D gene ambiguous. The CDR3 length is 16 residues. V gave up 0 bases and J gave up 0 bases, with 12 bases separating them. Germline CDR1 and CDR2: GTSNPN and SVGIG (reference sequence). This CDR3 reads CAWSVGGGTSGNTIYF. The CDR3 bases are TGTGCCTGGAGTGTAGGAGGCGGAACCTCTGGAAACACCATATATTTT. Looking up the rest from reference TRBV30 and TRBJ1-3 gives the full variable domain: SQTIHQWPATLVQPVGSPLSLECTVEGTSNPNLYWYRQAAGRGLQLLFYSVGIGQISSEVPQNLSASRPQDRQFILSSKKLLLSDSGFYLCAWSVGGGTSGNTIYFGEGSWLTVV.

In this sample, this clone turned up a few times. The CDR3: CASSLSGANYGYTF. As DNA, the CDR3 is TGTGCCAGCAGCTTGTCCGGAGCTAACTATGGCTACACCTTC. The rearrangement links TRBV5-4 to TRBJ1-2; D gene ambiguous. Looked up from germline, CDR1 is SGHNT and CDR2 is YYREEE (reference sequence). V was clipped by 1 base and J by 0 bases, with 7 bases between them. This CDR3 region has 14 residues.